Listed below are T cell receptor beta chains from one sample, sequenced in a study of T-cell reconstitution after alpha-beta-depleted transplantation in children. TCRdb analysed the PCR reads with MiXCR anew, one entry per CDR3 protein. The data hold about 830,000 distinct CDR3 sequences, with roughly 16% observed a single time. The sample here was PBMCs, mostly from graft donor cells, taken 360 days after TCRalphabeta/CD19-depleted stem cell transplant. The origin of the receptors is a male patient younger than 18 who had a stem cell transplant for acute lymphoblastic leukemia, so the T cells may come from the graft donor. Both conserved end residues are part of each CDR3. D genes are given only for firm matches. Only some rows state a clone size, as once, few, many or a class for expanded clones.

J	size	D	V	DNA	CDR3
TRBJ2-7	few	.	TRBV5-1	TGCGCCAGCAGCTTGTGGGTGACCTACGAGCAGTACTTC	CASSLWVTYEQYF
TRBJ2-1	many	TRBD2	TRBV5-5	TGTGCCAGCAGCTCTAGCGGGAGGGCCGGAGTTCTGGGTGAGCAGTTCTTC	CASSSSGRAGVLGEQFF
TRBJ2-4	.	.	TRBV18	TGTGCCAGCTCACCCCGCGGTAGCCTATCTAAAAACATTCAGTACTTC	CASSPRGSLSKNIQYF
TRBJ1-5	many	.	TRBV20-1	TGCAGTGCTTATATGCCGGCTCGGGGTAATCAGCCCCAGCATTTT	CSAYMPARGNQPQHF
TRBJ2-7	.	TRBD1	TRBV5-1	TGCGCCAGCAAAGGGACAGGGAACTACGAGCAGTACTTC	CASKGTGNYEQYF
TRBJ2-3	.	TRBD1	TRBV27	TGTGCCAGCAGTTCACACCGGGACAGGGTTCAGACAGATACGCAGTATTTT	CASSSHRDRVQTDTQYF
TRBJ2-1	few	.	TRBV23-1	TGCGCCAGCAGCCCGGGCGACAGGCCATGGAGCTCCTACAATGAGCAGTTCTTC	CASSPGDRPWSSYNEQFF
TRBJ2-3	many	.	TRBV9	TGTGCCAGCAGCCCTGCTTACGGTGATACGCAGTATTTT	CASSPAYGDTQYF
TRBJ2-1	.	TRBD2	TRBV20-1	TGCAGTGCTAGAGATTCAAATGGACTAGCGGTTCTCTCCTACAATGAGCAGTTCTTC	CSARDSNGLAVLSYNEQFF
TRBJ1-4	.	.	TRBV3-1	TGTGCCAGCAGCACACTCGGGACAACTAATGAAAAACTGTTTTTT	CASSTLGTTNEKLFF
TRBJ2-3	few	TRBD2	TRBV5-1	TGCGCCAGCAGCTTGGTTGGCGGGAGGAGTGATACGCAGTATTTT	CASSLVGGRSDTQYF
TRBJ2-1	.	.	TRBV30	TGTGCCTGGAGTGGGGGGACTGGTTATAATGAGCAGTTCTTC	CAWSGGTGYNEQFF
TRBJ1-1	once	.	TRBV27	TGTGCCAGCAGAGGCAGGTTCACTGAAGCTTTCTTT	CASRGRFTEAFF
TRBJ2-2	few	.	TRBV5-5	TGTGCCAGCAGCTTGAGGCCGTTTGACACCGGGGAGCTGTTTTTT	CASSLRPFDTGELFF